A single sample gave rise to the 32 T cell receptor beta chains below, sequenced in a study of T cells expressing NK-cell markers. One entry per CDR3 protein, without DNA, is what TCRdb gives after re-calling the 5' RACE reads. Its table records about 430,000 distinct CDR3 sequences. Sample: blood T cells: a sorted CD56 or NKG2C T cell subset, CD4+ or CD8+ T cells, or bulk PBMC T cells (not recorded which). These receptors all stem from a woman aged 50 to 65 in good health.

This chain links TRBV7-8 with TRBJ2-1; TCRdb gives TRBD2 as the D gene, but with no DNA this cannot be confirmed. Germline loops: CDR1 SGHVS, CDR2 FQNEAQ. The CDR3 totals 13 residues. The CDR3 region is CASSMTSLYEQFF. Full variable domain (rest looked up from reference TRBV7-8 and TRBJ2-1): GAGVSQSPRYKVAKRGQDVALRCDPISGHVSLFWYQQALGQGPEFLTYFQNEAQLDKSGLPSDRFFAERPEGSVSTLKIQRTQQEDSAVYLCASSMTSLYEQFFGPGTRLTVL.

The chain has TRBV6-5 and TRBJ1-4; TCRdb names TRBD1, which stays unverified in the absence of DNA. The CDR3 contains 15 residues. Germline assignment: CDR1 MNHEY and CDR2 SVGAGI. The CDR3 sequence: CASRGAAGWNEKLFF.

This CDR3 reads CASSYSKFTGELFF. The chain combines TRBV6-5 with TRBJ2-2. Germline V gives CDR1 MNHEY, CDR2 SVGAGI. The CDR3 is 14 residues long.

The chain combines TRBV15 with TRBJ2-3; TCRdb selects TRBD2, and the lack of DNA leaves this call unchecked. CDR3 size: 18 residues. Germline CDR1 and CDR2: LNHNV and YYDKDF (reference sequence). CDR3: CATSSPSGRAGHTDTQYF.

The rearrangement joins TRBV27 to TRBJ1-1. Germline lookup yields CDR1 MNHEY and CDR2 SMNVEV (reference sequence). The CDR3 is made up of 12 amino acids. The chain's CDR3 is CASRTVNTEAFF.

V usage is TRBV12-3 or TRBV12-4 and J usage is TRBJ2-1; TCRdb calls TRBD2, which cannot be checked without DNA. This CDR3 comprises 17 residues. The CDR3 here is CASSFRGSGSNSNEQFF.

V is TRBV5-1 and J is TRBJ2-1; TCRdb reports TRBD2, a call that lacks DNA to check it against. The CDR3 extends over 14 amino acids. CDR1 and CDR2 from the germline V gene are SGHRS and YFSETQ. CDR3 loop: CASSLEIVPDEQFF.

J is TRBJ1-2 and V is TRBV6-4; TCRdb outputs TRBD1, but without DNA this stays unchecked. The CDR3 length is 12 residues. Per germline, CDR1 MRHNA and CDR2 SNTAGT. Here the CDR3 reads CASRDKAGGYTF.

J is TRBJ1-5 and V is TRBV12-3 or TRBV12-4; the TRBD1 assignment by TCRdb is unverifiable without DNA. This CDR3 spans 14 amino acids. The CDR3 region is CASRGETANQPQHF.

The V gene is TRBV4-1, the J gene TRBJ2-2. Germline-derived CDR1 and CDR2 are MGHRA and YSYEKL. This CDR3 region has 14 residues. CDR3 protein: CASSQVVAAGELFF.

The V and J genes are TRBV6-2 or TRBV6-3 and TRBJ2-1; TCRdb's D gene call, TRBD1, goes unchecked for lack of DNA. The CDR3 totals 12 residues. From germline, CDR1 is MNHEY and CDR2 SVGEGT. This CDR3 reads CASKDRPREQFF.

This chain connects TRBV7-9 to TRBJ2-3. Per germline, CDR1 SEHNR and CDR2 FQNEAQ (reference sequence). CDR3 length: 17 residues. CDR3 loop: CASSPSGRWGSTDTQYF.

This chain joins TRBV5-1 and TRBJ2-1; TCRdb indicates TRBD2, and absent DNA this call remains unverified. Germline lookup yields CDR1 SGHRS and CDR2 YFSETQ. The CDR3 loop spans 15 amino acids. This chain's CDR3 is CASSPLGGRVNEQFF.

The rearrangement uses TRBV7-8 and TRBJ2-2. CDR1 is SGHVS, CDR2 FQNEAQ, per germline. The CDR3 sequence is 15 residues long. CDR3 loop: CASRVSGGNTGELFF.

This sequence joins TRBV5-1 and TRBJ2-1; the D call from TCRdb, TRBD1, cannot be confirmed without DNA. CDR1 and CDR2 from the germline V gene are SGHRS and YFSETQ. This CDR3 region has 14 residues. CDR3 sequence: CASSRDGDGGVQFF.

V usage is TRBV24-1 and J usage is TRBJ2-1; the TCRdb D gene call, TRBD2, has no DNA to confirm it. CDR1 KGHDR and CDR2 SFDVKD come from the germline V gene. This CDR3 spans 16 amino acids. The CDR3 region is CATSAPGSTSYNEQFF.

The V and J genes are TRBV7-2 and TRBJ1-1; TCRdb lists TRBD1, though no DNA is available to test this call. Germline CDR1 reads SGHTA; CDR2 reads FQGNSA. The CDR3 extends over 15 amino acids. CDR3 sequence reads: CASSLRWDRGTEAFF.

The CDR3 loop is CAILIGRGVDTQYF. The V call is TRBV27, the J call TRBJ2-3; TCRdb's D gene call, TRBD1, goes unchecked for lack of DNA. Germline V gene data show CDR1 as MNHEY and CDR2 as SMNVEV (reference sequence). The CDR3 runs 14 residues.

This chain links TRBV12-3 or TRBV12-4 with TRBJ2-2; the D call from TCRdb, TRBD1, cannot be confirmed without DNA. The CDR3 has 13 amino acids. The CDR3 reads CASRIRQPGELFF.

This chain's CDR3 is CASSRPGQPKLFF. V is TRBV12-3 or TRBV12-4 and J is TRBJ1-4; the D gene TCRdb calls, TRBD1, cannot be checked with no DNA. The CDR3 is 13 residues long.

The chain uses TRBV9 and TRBJ1-1. Germline CDR1 reads SGDLS; CDR2 reads YYNGEE. CDR3 length: 14 amino acids. The CDR3 here is CASSPLRGNTEAFF.

The V call is TRBV29-1, the J call TRBJ2-5; TCRdb's D call of TRBD1 is untestable without DNA. This CDR3 has 14 amino acids. CDR1 and CDR2 (germline): SQVTM, ANQGSEA. The chain's CDR3 is CSVETGQGQETQYF.

The CDR3 is CASILTGQPNYGYTF. The chain has TRBV19 and TRBJ1-2; TCRdb picks TRBD1, but there is no DNA to check that call. In germline, CDR1 is LNHDA, CDR2 SQIVND (reference sequence). The CDR3 sequence is 15 residues long.

This chain connects TRBV6-1 to TRBJ2-2; the TRBD2 assignment by TCRdb is unverifiable without DNA. Germline-derived CDR1 and CDR2 are MNHNS and SASEGT. The CDR3 runs 17 residues. The chain's CDR3 is CASSESWVAGATGELFF.

The J gene is TRBJ1-4, the V gene TRBV12-3 or TRBV12-4. This CDR3 comprises 12 residues. The chain's CDR3 is CASSSRREKLFF.

This chain joins TRBV5-1 and TRBJ2-2; the D call from TCRdb, TRBD2, cannot be confirmed without DNA. In germline, CDR1 is SGHRS, CDR2 YFSETQ. CDR3 length equals 19 residues. CDR3 sequence: CASSRIAGLAGGGTGELFF.

The chain has TRBV5-1 and TRBJ2-5; absent DNA, TCRdb's TRBD2 call cannot be checked. The CDR3 consists of 16 residues. The germline CDR1 and CDR2 sequences are SGHRS and YFSETQ. The CDR3 region is CASSFGAGGPRETQYF.

The rearrangement joins TRBV6-5 to TRBJ2-2; TCRdb lists TRBD1, though no DNA is available to test this call. The CDR3 contains 16 residues. Germline-derived CDR1 and CDR2 are MNHEY and SVGAGI. The CDR3 region is CASRKRDRGNTGELFF.

The chain employs TRBV24-1 and TRBJ2-1. CDR3 length: 19 residues. Per the germline V gene, CDR1 is KGHDR and CDR2 is SFDVKD. CDR3 region: CATSDLRTLGSQGSNEQFF.

The chain has TRBV6-1 and TRBJ2-1; TCRdb calls TRBD1, which cannot be checked without DNA. The CDR3 runs to 19 residues. CDR1 MNHNS and CDR2 SASEGT come from the germline V gene. CDR3 sequence: CASSEAAPLAGVLDNEQFF.

The rearrangement joins TRBV6-5 to TRBJ1-3; TCRdb's D call of TRBD1 is untestable without DNA. From germline, CDR1 is MNHEY and CDR2 SVGAGI. There are 15 residues in the CDR3. The CDR3: CASSGPGQGENTIYF.

The rearrangement uses TRBV12-3 or TRBV12-4 and TRBJ1-1. The CDR3 totals 12 residues. CDR3 sequence reads: CASSSVLGLAFF.